What follows are 2 T cell receptor beta chains derived from one specimen sequenced in a study of cytomegalovirus exposure and HLA in healthy donors. This PCR relied on a set of 60 Vbeta primers and 13 Jbeta primers. TCRdb's table, derived via immunoSEQ multiplex PCR, lists solely in-frame clones and lacks some. This sample has about 190,000 clones, with about 77% found just once. The sample consisted of PBMCs. These receptors were taken from a man aged 25 to 40 in good health and CMV-seropositive.

There are a few counts of this clone. The CDR3 loop is CASRQQGFANEKLFF. DNA for the CDR3: TGCGCCAGCAGACAACAGGGCTTTGCTAATGAAAAACTGTTTTTT. The V and J genes are TRBV4-1 and TRBJ1-4, with TRBD1 as a possible D gene (6 bases). The V end lost 6 bases, the J end lost 3 bases, and 14 bases lay between the germline ends. Looked up from germline, CDR1 is MGHRA and CDR2 is YSYEKL. The CDR3 loop spans 15 amino acids.

The rearrangement links TRBV27 to TRBJ2-3; 12 bases are shared with TRBD2. V was pared by 4 bases and J by 3 bases, with 8 bases of the junction left unmatched. This CDR3 is 17 amino acids long. The germline V gene encodes CDR1 MNHEY and CDR2 SMNVEV (reference sequence). The CDR3, as DNA: TGTGCCAGCAGTTACCAGACTAGCGGGAGAGGAACAGATACGCAGTATTTT. Its translation is CASSYQTSGRGTDTQYF.